The 9 T cell receptor beta chains presented below share a single source sample, sequenced in a study of blood T cell repertoires in COVID-19. Generated by immunoSEQ multiplex PCR, the TCRdb table keeps only in-frame clones and is missing some. The sample holds roughly 200,000 clones, 65% to 90% seen once. The source material was peripheral blood. The source of these receptors is a human donor in a cohort sampled during active COVID-19.

The chain couples TRBV6-5 to TRBJ1-1; D unclear. Germline-derived CDR1 and CDR2 are MNHEY and SVGAGI. This CDR3 has 13 residues. V lost 4 bases, J lost 1 base, and 7 bases lay in between. The CDR3 sequence: CASSWTRNTEAFF. CDR3 nucleotides: TGTGCCAGCAGTTGGACTAGGAACACTGAAGCTTTCTTT.

The rearrangement joins TRBV4-2 to TRBJ2-1; 15 bases agree with TRBD2. Germline CDR1 is LGHNA and CDR2 is YNFKEQ. The ends lost 3 bases at V and 0 bases at J; junction bases unmatched: 3. There are 18 residues in the CDR3. CDR3 sequence (DNA): TGTGCCAGCAGCCACGGGACTAGCGGGAGGAGCTCCTACAATGAGCAGTTCTTC. As protein: CASSHGTSGRSSYNEQFF.

The V and J genes are TRBV30 and TRBJ1-4; D remains unclear. In germline, CDR1 is GTSNPN, CDR2 SVGIG (reference sequence). The V end lost 0 bases, the J end lost 8 bases, and 16 bases lay between the germline ends. The CDR3 runs 15 residues. For the CDR3, the DNA is TGTGCCTGGAGTGTCACCGGGATATTGGGAGAAAAACTGTTTTTT. Translating gives CAWSVTGILGEKLFF.

There are a few counts of this clone. J is TRBJ2-7 and V is TRBV19; the D gene is possibly TRBD1 (5 bases). Trimming cost V 6 bases and J 1 base, with 10 bases left between them. From germline, CDR1 is LNHDA and CDR2 SQIVND (reference sequence). The CDR3 runs 13 residues. The CDR3 nucleotides are TGTGCCAGTAGCACAGGTTGGTCCTACGAGCAGTACTTC. This translates into CASSTGWSYEQYF.

This clone was detected only once. The rearrangement uses TRBV6-5 and TRBJ2-7; D is uncertain. Germline lookup yields CDR1 MNHEY and CDR2 SVGAGI. The CDR3 extends over 16 amino acids. V shed 3 bases and J shed 2 bases, with 17 bases lying between them. The CDR3 nucleotides read TGTGCCAGCAGTTATAGTTCGCGGCGACTGACCTACGAGCAGTACTTC. It encodes CASSYSSRRLTYEQYF.

This rearrangement joins TRBV9 to TRBJ1-3, with D uncertain. Germline CDR1 and CDR2: SGDLS and YYNGEE. CDR3 size: 14 residues. The V end was cut by 0 bases, the J end by 4 bases, with 8 bases between. Written as DNA, the CDR3 is TGTGCCAGCAGCGTAGAAGCAGGAGGAAACACCATATATTTT. Translation: CASSVEAGGNTIYF.

This clone was recorded only once. The chain uses TRBV6-6 and TRBJ2-5, with TRBD1 matching over 9 bases. The junction had 4 bases not matched to a gene; V was cut back by 6 bases and J by 5 bases. Per the germline V gene, CDR1 is MNHNY and CDR2 is SVGAGI (reference sequence). CDR3 length equals 13 residues. CDR3 in amino acids: CASRPTGGETQYF. CDR3 DNA: TGTGCCAGCAGACCGACAGGGGGTGAGACCCAGTACTTC.

The rearrangement uses TRBV5-5 and TRBJ2-7, with TRBD2 matching 7 bases. The CDR3 contains 15 residues. Unmatched junction bases numbered 9, after V lost 5 bases and J lost 1 base. The germline V gene has CDR1 SGHKS and CDR2 YYEKEE (reference sequence). This CDR3 reads CASSNNPSGSYEQYF. CDR3 in DNA: TGTGCCAGCAGTAACAACCCTAGCGGTTCCTACGAGCAGTACTTC.

The rearrangement joins TRBV10-2 to TRBJ1-1, with D possibly TRBD1 on 6 matching bases. Germline V CDR1 and CDR2: WSHSY, SAAADI. The V end was cut by 6 bases, the J end by 2 bases, with 10 bases between. The CDR3 runs 13 residues. CDR3 sequence reads: CASREQGNTEAFF. In DNA, the CDR3 is TGCGCCAGCAGAGAACAGGGTAACACTGAAGCTTTCTTT.